This T cell receptor beta chain was retrieved from a study of blood T cell repertoires in COVID-19. Background on the study: Spain, Italy and the United States supplied samples that represented acute and convalescent COVID-19.

Method: immunoSEQ multiplex PCR; TCRdb's copy keeps in-frame clones and lacks some. Of 120,000 to 150,000 clones in the sample, roughly four fifths were seen once. Germline lookup yields CDR1 MGHRA and CDR2 YSYEKL. J gave up 4 bases and V 3 bases, and 0 bases lay outside the gene matches. This CDR3 comprises 14 residues. This TCR came from a human donor in a cohort sampled during active COVID-19. The specimen was peripheral blood. The genes are TRBV4-1 and TRBJ2-5, with 12 bases fitting TRBD1. The CDR3 DNA is TGCGCCAGCAGCCAGGGACAGGGGGCAGAGACCCAGTACTTC. Its protein is CASSQGQGAETQYF.